Below are 28 T cell receptor beta chains sequenced from a single sample in a study of blood T cells in healthy people across ages (dated by TCRdb to 2015 to 2017). Library preparation was by 5' RACE. A second roughly 6 to 12 cycle PCR used a sample-barcoded 5' primer and a J-beta primer mix. TCRdb took the public reads, trimmed them with fastp at Q25, ran MiXCR for clone calling and kept in-frame beta chains. Records with the same CDR3 protein are collapsed into one entry carrying the most frequent genes and DNA. The sample contains around 1,800,000 distinct CDR3 sequences, around 40% of them found a single time. The ten largest clones capture about 23% of the sample. What was sequenced was blood. These receptors were obtained from a human donor in good health.

The rearrangement links TRBV12-3 or TRBV12-4 to TRBJ2-1; 12 nucleotides match TRBD2. This CDR3 is 17 amino acids long. J was trimmed by 0 bases and V by 5 bases; bases with no gene match: 5. The CDR3 reads CASSKLAGGVSYNEQFF. CDR3 coding DNA: TGTGCCAGCAGTAAACTAGCGGGAGGTGTCTCCTACAATGAGCAGTTCTTC.

The rearrangement joins TRBV6-6 to TRBJ1-2; TRBD1 agrees at 8 bases. The CDR3 is 13 residues long. In germline, CDR1 is MNHNY, CDR2 SVGAGI (reference sequence). After removal of 8 bases from V and 3 bases from J, the junction contained 5 bases not matched to a gene. CDR3: CASGTGGYYGYTF. The DNA of the CDR3 is TGTGCCAGCGGGACAGGTGGATACTATGGCTACACCTTC.

This clonotype was detected a few times. CDR3 DNA sequence: TGTGCCACCAAGGCTAGCGGGGGGCTAAGCACAGATACGCAGTATTTT. It is translated as CATKASGGLSTDTQYF. The chain couples TRBV6-6 to TRBJ2-3; 11 bases map to TRBD2. The CDR3 totals 16 residues. Germline V lookup: CDR1 MNHNY, CDR2 SVGAGI (reference sequence). J lost 0 bases, V lost 10 bases, and 9 bases had no gene match.

V gene TRBV28 combines with J gene TRBJ1-4; D gene uncertain. Trimming removed 3 bases from V and 3 bases from J, with 11 bases in between. Germline CDR1 is MDHEN and CDR2 is SYDVKM. This CDR3 comprises 15 residues. The CDR3 reads CASSFIRIANEKLFF. The CDR3 DNA sequence: TGTGCCAGCAGTTTCATACGGATAGCTAATGAAAAACTGTTTTTT. Full variable domain (missing parts from reference TRBV28 and TRBJ1-4): DVKVTQSSRYLVKRTGEKVFLECVQDMDHENMFWYRQDPGLGLRLIYFSYDVKMKEKGDIPEGYSVSREKKERFSLILESASTNQTSMYLCASSFIRIANEKLFFGSGTQLSVL.

This clonotype was seen a few times. This chain uses TRBV12-3 or TRBV12-4 with TRBJ1-4; D unclear. The CDR3 loop spans 14 amino acids. V lost 6 bases and J lost 5, with 13 bases in between. In DNA, the CDR3 is TGTGCCAGCAGCCCCACAAGCCTGAATGAAAAACTGTTTTTT. It yields the protein CASSPTSLNEKLFF.

The gene calls are TRBV24-1 and TRBJ1-5; the D gene is possibly TRBD1 (6 bases). The CDR3 is 14 amino acids. Trimming left V 9 bases short and J 2 bases short, with 13 bases between. The V gene's germline CDR1 is KGHDR and CDR2 SFDVKD. The chain's CDR3 is CATGGRVGNQPQHF. The CDR3 coding sequence is TGTGCCACCGGGGGCAGGGTCGGCAATCAGCCCCAGCATTTT.

This clonotype was detected only a few times. The chain has TRBV7-9 and TRBJ2-5; TRBD2 matches 10 bases. The germline CDR1 and CDR2 sequences are SEHNR and FQNEAQ (reference sequence). The CDR3 sequence is 16 residues long. V lost 0 bases, J lost 2 bases, and 3 bases stayed unmatched. CDR3 sequence reads: CASSLASGGVQETQYF. Here the CDR3 DNA reads TGTGCCAGCAGCTTAGCCAGCGGGGGGGTGCAAGAGACCCAGTACTTC.

The J gene is TRBJ2-3, the V gene TRBV4-3; tentative D call: TRBD1 (5 bases). This CDR3 spans 15 amino acids. V was trimmed by 1 base and J by 5 bases, leaving 13 bases between them. In germline, CDR1 is LGHNA, CDR2 YSLEER. The chain's CDR3 is CASSQGAGRIDTQYF. CDR3 DNA sequence: TGCGCCAGCAGCCAAGGGGCAGGGCGAATAGATACGCAGTATTTT.

The chain joins TRBV6-1 to TRBJ1-3; D is perhaps TRBD1 (6 bases). This CDR3 region has 18 residues. Trimming removed 5 bases at V and 0 bases at J, with 20 bases between. Germline CDR1 and CDR2: MNHNS and SASEGT. The chain's CDR3 is CASSMYMDSLFSGNTIYF. The CDR3 DNA sequence: TGTGCCAGCAGTATGTACATGGACAGCCTTTTCTCTGGAAACACCATATATTTT.

The table lists this clonotype with a few counts. This rearrangement joins TRBV29-1 to TRBJ2-1; 8 bases map to TRBD1. Germline V gene data show CDR1 as SQVTM and CDR2 as ANQGSEA. With V trimmed by 3 bases and J by 8 bases, 6 bases remained unmatched. The CDR3 runs 13 residues. The CDR3 protein is CSVDRTGPDEQFF. In nucleotides, the CDR3 is TGCAGCGTTGATAGGACAGGGCCTGATGAGCAGTTCTTC.

This clonotype was observed a few times. The chain recombines TRBV20-1 with TRBJ2-7; 7 bases fit TRBD2. The CDR3 spans 14 residues. V dropped 0 bases and J dropped 8; count of bases not matched to a gene: 10. Germline-derived CDR1 and CDR2 are DFQATT and SNEGSKA (reference sequence). The chain's CDR3 is CSARDWGGDLKQYF. Here the CDR3 DNA reads TGCAGTGCTAGAGATTGGGGAGGGGATCTCAAGCAGTACTTC.

The chain links TRBV29-1 to TRBJ2-7; a weak D match, TRBD2 (5 bases). Per the germline V gene, CDR1 is SQVTM and CDR2 is ANQGSEA. This CDR3 has 11 residues. Here the CDR3 reads CCAGEAYEQYF. CDR3 in DNA: TGCTGCGCGGGTGAAGCCTACGAGCAGTACTTC.

The V call is TRBV28, the J call TRBJ1-1; D is unresolved. Germline-derived CDR1 and CDR2 are MDHEN and SYDVKM. V was pared by 1 base and J by 1 base, with 7 bases between. The CDR3 covers 14 residues. CDR3 DNA: TGTGCCAGCAGTTTATTTAGGGAGAACACTGAAGCTTTCTTT. Translating gives CASSLFRENTEAFF. Variable domain in full (rest from reference TRBV28 and TRBJ1-1): DVKVTQSSRYLVKRTGEKVFLECVQDMDHENMFWYRQDPGLGLRLIYFSYDVKMKEKGDIPEGYSVSREKKERFSLILESASTNQTSMYLCASSLFRENTEAFFGQGTRLTVV.

The chain joins TRBV5-5 to TRBJ2-4; 8 bases are shared with TRBD1. The CDR3 runs 13 residues. Germline CDR1 and CDR2: SGHKS and YYEKEE (reference sequence). After removal of 0 bases from V and 15 bases from J, the junction contained 8 bases not matched to a gene. The CDR3 DNA reads as TGTGCCAGCAGCTTGGAGCAGGGGGCGCAGCGGTACTTC. This encodes CASSLEQGAQRYF.

This clonotype was picked up one time. This clone may be a read error of a much larger clone one base away. V is TRBV3-1 and J is TRBJ2-5; a weak D match, TRBD2 (6 bases). This CDR3 has 14 amino acids. Looked up from germline, CDR1 is LGHDT and CDR2 is YNNKEL (reference sequence). Trimming pared 1 base from V and 2 bases from J, leaving 8 bases between. The CDR3 nucleotides read TGTGCCAGCAGCCAAGGGACTACACAAGAGACCCAGTACTTC. Residues: CASSQGTTQETQYF.

The rearrangement links TRBV4-2 to TRBJ1-2; D gene unclear. CDR3 length: 15 residues. CDR1 and CDR2 from the germline V gene are LGHNA and YNFKEQ. V was clipped by 2 bases and J by 8 bases, with 18 bases between them. CDR3 coding DNA: TGTGCCAGCAGCCAATTGCAAGACGGAAACAGAGGCTACACCTTC. It translates to CASSQLQDGNRGYTF.

A remark on this clonotype: A much larger clone sits a single nucleotide away, making a read error possible. J is TRBJ2-6 and V is TRBV12-3 or TRBV12-4; a weak D match, TRBD2 (6 bases). The CDR3 is made up of 15 amino acids. As DNA, the CDR3 is TGTGCCAGCAGTCCGGGGAGGTCTGGGGCCAACGTCCTGATTTTC. This gives the protein CASSPGRSGANVLIF.

This chain links TRBV11-3 with TRBJ2-1, with 10 bases aligning to TRBD2. J lost 4 bases, V lost 1 base, and 10 bases had no gene match. CDR3 length: 18 residues. The germline gives CDR1 SGHNT, CDR2 YENEEA. The CDR3 protein is CASSLASGGIRSYNEQFF. CDR3 nucleotides: TGTGCCAGCAGCTTAGCTAGCGGGGGCATAAGGTCGTACAATGAGCAGTTCTTC.

This chain uses TRBV20-1 with TRBJ1-4; D gene uncertain. CDR3 size: 15 residues. CDR1 is DFQATT, CDR2 SNEGSKA, per germline (reference sequence). V was clipped by 0 bases and J by 4 bases, with 12 bases between them. This CDR3 is CSAREINSDNEKLFF. CDR3 DNA: TGCAGTGCTAGAGAGATAAACAGTGATAATGAAAAACTGTTTTTT.

This clonotype was observed many times. The chain joins TRBV5-1 to TRBJ2-4, with D perhaps matching TRBD2 (5 bases). The CDR3 contains 18 residues. Germline CDR1 reads SGHRS; CDR2 reads YFSETQ. Trimming took 2 bases from V and 0 from J, leaving 18 bases between them. CDR3 in DNA: TGCGCCAGCAGCTTAGATCCGGAGGTTACCCTAGCCAAAAACATTCAGTACTTC. Its protein product is CASSLDPEVTLAKNIQYF.

This clonotype has only a few counts. The rearrangement joins TRBV3-1 to TRBJ1-1, with unresolved D. The CDR3 has 12 residues. Germline V lookup: CDR1 LGHDT, CDR2 YNNKEL (reference sequence). The V gene lost 1 base and the J gene lost 8 bases, with 8 bases spanning the gap. CDR3 sequence reads: CASSQGTLEAFF. The CDR3 nucleotides are TGTGCCAGCAGCCAAGGAACCCTAGAAGCTTTCTTT.

The J gene is TRBJ2-1, the V gene TRBV7-8; D not resolved. The CDR3 is made up of 16 amino acids. The V end was cut by 2 bases, the J end by 2 bases, with 13 bases between. Germline V CDR1 and CDR2: SGHVS, FQNEAQ. DNA for the CDR3: TGTGCCAGCAGCTTAAGTCCAGTCCAGCCCTACAATGAGCAGTTCTTC. Protein: CASSLSPVQPYNEQFF. The complete variable domain, with remaining parts taken from reference TRBV7-8 and TRBJ2-1, reads GAGVSQSPRYKVAKRGQDVALRCDPISGHVSLFWYQQALGQGPEFLTYFQNEAQLDKSGLPSDRFFAERPEGSVSTLKIQRTQQEDSAVYLCASSLSPVQPYNEQFFGPGTRLTVL.

This clonotype was counted a few times. The chain uses TRBV12-3 or TRBV12-4 and TRBJ2-1; D perhaps matches TRBD2 (7 bases). CDR3 length: 16 residues. Trimming shortened V by 5 bases and J by 8 bases, and 22 bases separated the two germline ends. CDR3: CASSHIVGGAGDEQFF. CDR3 coding DNA: TGTGCCAGCAGTCATATCGTAGGGGGGGCCGGGGATGAGCAGTTCTTC.

This clonotype was seen a handful of times. This rearrangement joins TRBV5-5 to TRBJ1-6; 8 bases agree with TRBD1. The CDR3 covers 15 residues. V trimming: 6 bases; J trimming: 6 bases; junction bases outside the gene matches: 8. Germline CDR1 SGHKS, CDR2 YYEKEE (reference sequence). The CDR3 protein is CASISGTGRNSPLHF. In DNA form, the CDR3 reads TGTGCCAGCATCTCCGGGACAGGTCGTAATTCACCCCTCCACTTT.

This chain links TRBV27 with TRBJ2-5; 9 positions agree with TRBD2. In germline, CDR1 is MNHEY, CDR2 SMNVEV (reference sequence). The CDR3 contains 15 residues. V was pared by 5 bases and J by 1 base, with 5 bases of the junction left unmatched. For the CDR3, the DNA is TGTGCCAGCAGTGAGGGACTAGCTTCCCAAGAGACCCAGTACTTC. It yields the protein CASSEGLASQETQYF.

Remarks on this clonotype: The junction differs from germline at one of its ends, possibly a read error. The V and J genes are TRBV4-1 and TRBJ1-4; D uncertain. This CDR3 has 17 residues. From germline, CDR1 is MGHRA and CDR2 YSYEKL. CDR3 in DNA: TGCGCCAGCAACCAAGTTGGTCGCAGGTTAACTAATGAAAAACTGTTTTTT. It specifies CASNQVGRRLTNEKLFF.

This clonotype was seen a handful of times. This chain uses TRBV7-9 with TRBJ2-3; D call uncertain. Trimming took off 0 bases at V and 2 bases at J, with 12 bases between the two ends. Germline V gene sequence: CDR1 SEHNR, CDR2 FQNEAQ (reference sequence). CDR3 length equals 16 residues. DNA for the CDR3: TGTGCCAGCAGCTTAGCCCCAGACCGCTCCACAGATACGCAGTATTTT. Translated: CASSLAPDRSTDTQYF.

This clonotype was counted between two and nine times. The gene calls are TRBV6-5 and TRBJ2-5, with TRBD2 identical over 13 bases. The germline V gene has CDR1 MNHEY and CDR2 SVGAGI. The CDR3 consists of 16 residues. The trim removed 5 bases at V and 5 bases at J, leaving 8 bases unmatched. The CDR3 nucleotides read TGTGCCAGCAGTCCCGGGACTAGCGGGGTGAGGGAGACCCAGTACTTC. Amino acids: CASSPGTSGVRETQYF.